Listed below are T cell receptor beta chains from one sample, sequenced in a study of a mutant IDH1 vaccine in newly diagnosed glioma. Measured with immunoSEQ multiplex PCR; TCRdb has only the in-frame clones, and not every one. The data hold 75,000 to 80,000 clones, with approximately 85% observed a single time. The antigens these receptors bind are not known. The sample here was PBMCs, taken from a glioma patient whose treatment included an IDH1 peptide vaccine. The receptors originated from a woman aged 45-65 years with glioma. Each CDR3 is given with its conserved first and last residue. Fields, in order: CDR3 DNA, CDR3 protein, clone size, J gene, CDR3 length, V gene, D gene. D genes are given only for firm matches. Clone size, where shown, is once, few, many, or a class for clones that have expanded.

CDR3nt: TGTGCCAGCAGCACCCTTCGAGGGGTCGGGTACAATGAGCAGTTCTTC
CDR3aa: CASSTLRGVGYNEQFF
abundance: -
j_gene: TRBJ2-1
len: 16
v_gene: TRBV14
d_gene: -

CDR3nt: TGTGCCAGTAGTATATCCTCTGCGGTCGGCAGGGGGAACACTGAAGCTTTCTTT
CDR3aa: CASSISSAVGRGNTEAFF
abundance: -
j_gene: TRBJ1-1
len: 18
v_gene: TRBV19
d_gene: -

CDR3nt: TGTGCCAGCAGCGCCTACCAGGGTTCCGGGGAGCTGTTTTTT
CDR3aa: CASSAYQGSGELFF
abundance: once
j_gene: TRBJ2-2
len: 14
v_gene: TRBV9
d_gene: -

CDR3nt: TGTGCCAGCAGTCCCCTCCTAGGAGCCAACGTCCTGACTTTC
CDR3aa: CASSPLLGANVLTF
abundance: -
j_gene: TRBJ2-6
len: 14
v_gene: TRBV6-1
d_gene: -

CDR3nt: TGTGCCAGCAACGATCAGGTCGCGAGCTCCTACGAGCAGTACTTC
CDR3aa: CASNDQVASSYEQYF
abundance: -
j_gene: TRBJ2-7
len: 15
v_gene: TRBV6-6
d_gene: -

CDR3nt: TGCAGCGTTCAAGGGGGCAGGCGATGGAGCACAGATACGCAGTATTTT
CDR3aa: CSVQGGRRWSTDTQYF
abundance: -
j_gene: TRBJ2-3
len: 16
v_gene: TRBV29-1
d_gene: TRBD1

CDR3nt: TGTGCCAGCAGCCCCCGGACTAGCTACGAGCAGTACTTC
CDR3aa: CASSPRTSYEQYF
abundance: -
j_gene: TRBJ2-7
len: 13
v_gene: TRBV5-4
d_gene: TRBD2

CDR3nt: TGTGCCAGTAGTATATGGGGGGCGGGCAAAAACATTCAGTACTTC
CDR3aa: CASSIWGAGKNIQYF
abundance: -
j_gene: TRBJ2-4
len: 15
v_gene: TRBV19
d_gene: -

CDR3nt: TGTGCCAGCTCACCACGAACGAGGGGGGTGGACGAGCAGTACTTC
CDR3aa: CASSPRTRGVDEQYF
abundance: -
j_gene: TRBJ2-7
len: 15
v_gene: TRBV18
d_gene: -

CDR3nt: TGCGCCAGCAGCCAAACGAGGGCCAGGAAAAGCACAGATACGCAGTATTTT
CDR3aa: CASSQTRARKSTDTQYF
abundance: few
j_gene: TRBJ2-3
len: 17
v_gene: TRBV4-1
d_gene: -

CDR3nt: TGTGCCAGCAGTCGCGGATATCACTCTGGGGCCAACGTCCTGACTTTC
CDR3aa: CASSRGYHSGANVLTF
abundance: -
j_gene: TRBJ2-6
len: 16
v_gene: TRBV27
d_gene: -

CDR3nt: TGCGCCAGCAACGAAGTCGGTCCTAGCTTTCGGCCAGATACGCAGTATTTT
CDR3aa: CASNEVGPSFRPDTQYF
abundance: -
j_gene: TRBJ2-3
len: 17
v_gene: TRBV5-1
d_gene: -

CDR3nt: TGTGCCAGCAGTCCCGGGGGGACAGGGGACGAGACCCAGTACTTC
CDR3aa: CASSPGGTGDETQYF
abundance: -
j_gene: TRBJ2-5
len: 15
v_gene: TRBV28
d_gene: TRBD1

CDR3nt: TGTGCCACCAGCAGAGAAGAACGAAGGGGGGAGCAGTACTTC
CDR3aa: CATSREERRGEQYF
abundance: -
j_gene: TRBJ2-7
len: 14
v_gene: TRBV15
d_gene: -

CDR3nt: TGTGCCAGCAGCTTGTCTAGTATTCGGTGGGGATACGAGCAGTACTTC
CDR3aa: CASSLSSIRWGYEQYF
abundance: -
j_gene: TRBJ2-7
len: 16
v_gene: TRBV5-6
d_gene: -

CDR3nt: TGTGCCAGCAGCGTCGCGGGGGGGCTCTCCTACAATGAGCAGTTCTTC
CDR3aa: CASSVAGGLSYNEQFF
abundance: -
j_gene: TRBJ2-1
len: 16
v_gene: TRBV9
d_gene: TRBD2

CDR3nt: TGTGCCAGCAGTCAAATCCGGGACAGGCCAACCTACGAGCAGTACTTC
CDR3aa: CASSQIRDRPTYEQYF
abundance: -
j_gene: TRBJ2-7
len: 16
v_gene: TRBV27
d_gene: TRBD1

CDR3nt: TGTGCCAGCAGCCTGAGTAATGAGCAGTTCTTC
CDR3aa: CASSLSNEQFF
abundance: -
j_gene: TRBJ2-1
len: 11
v_gene: TRBV9
d_gene: -

CDR3nt: TGTGCCAGCAGTCGGGACAGGCCCTACGAGCAGTACTTC
CDR3aa: CASSRDRPYEQYF
abundance: -
j_gene: TRBJ2-7
len: 13
v_gene: TRBV6-5
d_gene: TRBD1

CDR3nt: TGTGCCAGCAGCGTGAGGGTAGGCACAGATACGCAGTATTTT
CDR3aa: CASSVRVGTDTQYF
abundance: -
j_gene: TRBJ2-3
len: 14
v_gene: TRBV9
d_gene: -

CDR3nt: TGTGCCAGCTCACCGATGGGCCGGACAGGATCCTACGAGCAGTACTTC
CDR3aa: CASSPMGRTGSYEQYF
abundance: -
j_gene: TRBJ2-7
len: 16
v_gene: TRBV18
d_gene: TRBD1

CDR3nt: TGTGCCAGCAGTTTTGGTGGTAGCGGGATACAAGAGACCCAGTACTTC
CDR3aa: CASSFGGSGIQETQYF
abundance: -
j_gene: TRBJ2-5
len: 16
v_gene: TRBV28
d_gene: TRBD2

CDR3nt: TGTGCCAGCAGTTTAGGTGGGGGAGCAGGGGGGAGCAATCAGCCCCAGCATTTT
CDR3aa: CASSLGGGAGGSNQPQHF
abundance: -
j_gene: TRBJ1-5
len: 18
v_gene: TRBV28
d_gene: TRBD1

CDR3nt: TGCGCCAGCAGCTTGGGACTGAACACTGAAGCTTTCTTT
CDR3aa: CASSLGLNTEAFF
abundance: -
j_gene: TRBJ1-1
len: 13
v_gene: TRBV5-1
d_gene: -

CDR3nt: TGTGCCAGCAGTAAAACAGGGCCGATAGGGCAGTACTTC
CDR3aa: CASSKTGPIGQYF
abundance: few
j_gene: TRBJ2-7
len: 13
v_gene: TRBV6-5
d_gene: -

CDR3nt: TGTGCCAGCAGGAAGGTTTTGAGCTCCTATAATTCACCCCTCCACTTT
CDR3aa: CASRKVLSSYNSPLHF
abundance: -
j_gene: TRBJ1-6
len: 16
v_gene: TRBV2
d_gene: -

CDR3nt: TGTGCCAGCAGCAGTATCGACAGGGGCTTGTCCTACGAGCAGTACTTC
CDR3aa: CASSSIDRGLSYEQYF
abundance: -
j_gene: TRBJ2-7
len: 16
v_gene: TRBV6-6
d_gene: TRBD1

CDR3nt: TGTGCCAGCAGCTTGCAGAGGGTTGAGACCCAGTACTTC
CDR3aa: CASSLQRVETQYF
abundance: -
j_gene: TRBJ2-5
len: 13
v_gene: TRBV5-8
d_gene: -

CDR3nt: TGTGCCAGTAGTATCGTCCCGGGACAGGAACGGGATGAGCAGTTCTTC
CDR3aa: CASSIVPGQERDEQFF
abundance: -
j_gene: TRBJ2-1
len: 16
v_gene: TRBV19
d_gene: TRBD1

CDR3nt: TGTGCCAGCAGTTTACGACAGGGGGGCAATCAGCCCCAGCATTTT
CDR3aa: CASSLRQGGNQPQHF
abundance: -
j_gene: TRBJ1-5
len: 15
v_gene: TRBV27
d_gene: TRBD1

CDR3nt: TGTGCCTGGAGTGTCCCATTAAAGGGGCCCCAGCATTTT
CDR3aa: CAWSVPLKGPQHF
abundance: -
j_gene: TRBJ1-5
len: 13
v_gene: TRBV30
d_gene: -

CDR3nt: TGTGCCAGCAGCCCCGGTGGGAGCTCCTACAATGAGCAGTTCTTC
CDR3aa: CASSPGGSSYNEQFF
abundance: -
j_gene: TRBJ2-1
len: 15
v_gene: TRBV13
d_gene: -

CDR3nt: TGTGCCACCAGCGGAACTAGCGAGAGAGGCGATGAGCAGTTCTTC
CDR3aa: CATSGTSERGDEQFF
abundance: -
j_gene: TRBJ2-1
len: 15
v_gene: TRBV15
d_gene: TRBD2

CDR3nt: TGTGCCAGCAGCTTTGGTAGGAACAATGAGCAGTTCTTC
CDR3aa: CASSFGRNNEQFF
abundance: -
j_gene: TRBJ2-1
len: 13
v_gene: TRBV11-3
d_gene: -

CDR3nt: TGTGCCTGGAGTCTACCGGGACTAGTCCAGTATTTT
CDR3aa: CAWSLPGLVQYF
abundance: -
j_gene: TRBJ2-3
len: 12
v_gene: TRBV30
d_gene: TRBD2

CDR3nt: TGTGCCAGCAGCTCCAGAGGGCTAGCGGGGTTCCGAGGAACCGGGGAGCTGTTTTTT
CDR3aa: CASSSRGLAGFRGTGELFF
abundance: few
j_gene: TRBJ2-2
len: 19
v_gene: TRBV7-2
d_gene: TRBD2

CDR3nt: TGTGCCAGCAGCGTAGACGTGGACAGCTCCTACAATGAGCAGTTCTTC
CDR3aa: CASSVDVDSSYNEQFF
abundance: -
j_gene: TRBJ2-1
len: 16
v_gene: TRBV9
d_gene: -

CDR3nt: TGCAGCGCTTTCCGGGGGACGAATGAAAAACTGTTTTTT
CDR3aa: CSAFRGTNEKLFF
abundance: -
j_gene: TRBJ1-4
len: 13
v_gene: TRBV29-1
d_gene: -

CDR3nt: TGTGCCAGCACCAGACAGGAAATCGGGTACGAGCAGTACTTC
CDR3aa: CASTRQEIGYEQYF
abundance: once
j_gene: TRBJ2-7
len: 14
v_gene: TRBV6-1
d_gene: -

CDR3nt: TGCGCCAGCAGCTTGGAGGGGGGCAGCAATCAGCCCCAGCATTTT
CDR3aa: CASSLEGGSNQPQHF
abundance: -
j_gene: TRBJ1-5
len: 15
v_gene: TRBV5-1
d_gene: -

CDR3nt: TGCGCCAGCACCATGGGGTGGTCGAACTATGGCTACACCTTC
CDR3aa: CASTMGWSNYGYTF
abundance: once
j_gene: TRBJ1-2
len: 14
v_gene: TRBV4-1
d_gene: -

CDR3nt: TGTGCCAGCAGCCGATACGGGACAGGGTCTTACGAGCAGTACTTC
CDR3aa: CASSRYGTGSYEQYF
abundance: -
j_gene: TRBJ2-7
len: 15
v_gene: TRBV6-5
d_gene: TRBD1

CDR3nt: TGTGCCAGCAGCTTAGCGGGCCTAGCGGTCACAGATACGCAGTATTTT
CDR3aa: CASSLAGLAVTDTQYF
abundance: -
j_gene: TRBJ2-3
len: 16
v_gene: TRBV7-6
d_gene: TRBD2

CDR3nt: TGCGCCAGCAGCTTGGTTGCAGGGAACGAAAAACTGTTTTTT
CDR3aa: CASSLVAGNEKLFF
abundance: -
j_gene: TRBJ1-4
len: 14
v_gene: TRBV5-1
d_gene: -

CDR3nt: TGCGCCAGCAGCCCTCGTCCGGGACTAGCGGGCTACAATGAGCAGTTCTTC
CDR3aa: CASSPRPGLAGYNEQFF
abundance: -
j_gene: TRBJ2-1
len: 17
v_gene: TRBV4-1
d_gene: TRBD2

CDR3nt: TGTGCCAGCACCTCCTCCGGGACAGCCCTAGAGACCCAGTACTTC
CDR3aa: CASTSSGTALETQYF
abundance: -
j_gene: TRBJ2-5
len: 15
v_gene: TRBV28
d_gene: TRBD1

CDR3nt: TGTGCCAGCAGCGACAGGGGATTCTCTGGAAACACCATATATTTT
CDR3aa: CASSDRGFSGNTIYF
abundance: -
j_gene: TRBJ1-3
len: 15
v_gene: TRBV28
d_gene: TRBD1

CDR3nt: TGTGCCAGCTCACCGCCGGCGACAGGAAACACCATATATTTT
CDR3aa: CASSPPATGNTIYF
abundance: -
j_gene: TRBJ1-3
len: 14
v_gene: TRBV18
d_gene: -

CDR3nt: TGCGCCAGCAGCCCCGGGGGCAGCTACGAGCAGTACTTC
CDR3aa: CASSPGGSYEQYF
abundance: -
j_gene: TRBJ2-7
len: 13
v_gene: TRBV4-1
d_gene: -

CDR3nt: -
CDR3aa: CASSFGQGARAF
abundance: once
j_gene: TRBJ1-2
len: 12
v_gene: TRBV7-9
d_gene: -

CDR3nt: TGTGCCAGCAGCCGTTGGACAGGGGGTGAAAAACTGTTTTTT
CDR3aa: CASSRWTGGEKLFF
abundance: -
j_gene: TRBJ1-4
len: 14
v_gene: TRBV6-5
d_gene: TRBD1

CDR3nt: TGTGCCTGGAGTGTACTGAGAACAGGCGGGGGCTACACCTTC
CDR3aa: CAWSVLRTGGGYTF
abundance: -
j_gene: TRBJ1-2
len: 14
v_gene: TRBV30
d_gene: -

CDR3nt: TGTGCCAGCAGCCTAGGACAGCCGTACAATGAGCAGTTCTTC
CDR3aa: CASSLGQPYNEQFF
abundance: -
j_gene: TRBJ2-1
len: 14
v_gene: TRBV7-6
d_gene: -

CDR3nt: TGTGCCAGCAGCTCAAACAGAGTTTATAATTCACCCCTCCACTTT
CDR3aa: CASSSNRVYNSPLHF
abundance: -
j_gene: TRBJ1-6
len: 15
v_gene: TRBV21-1
d_gene: -

CDR3nt: TGTGCCAGCAGCGTCGGGGGCTCCTACGAGCAGTACTTC
CDR3aa: CASSVGGSYEQYF
abundance: -
j_gene: TRBJ2-7
len: 13
v_gene: TRBV5-4
d_gene: -

CDR3nt: TGTGCCAGCAGACCCTCAAGGGGGGGGTGGAATTCACCCCTCCACTTT
CDR3aa: CASRPSRGGWNSPLHF
abundance: -
j_gene: TRBJ1-6
len: 16
v_gene: TRBV27
d_gene: -

CDR3nt: TGTGCCAGCAGCCACCGGGACAGGGCCCCTGAAAAACTGTTTTTT
CDR3aa: CASSHRDRAPEKLFF
abundance: once
j_gene: TRBJ1-4
len: 15
v_gene: TRBV14
d_gene: TRBD1

CDR3nt: TGTGCCTGGAGTAGCGGGAGCCACGAGCAGTACTTC
CDR3aa: CAWSSGSHEQYF
abundance: -
j_gene: TRBJ2-7
len: 12
v_gene: TRBV30
d_gene: TRBD2

CDR3nt: TGTGCCATCAGTGAGACCGAAAGCAATCAGCCCCAGCATTTT
CDR3aa: CAISETESNQPQHF
abundance: -
j_gene: TRBJ1-5
len: 14
v_gene: TRBV10-3
d_gene: -